These 27 T cell receptor beta chains share one sample of origin, sequenced in a study of vaccination and CD4 T cells after COVID-19. Oncomine TCR Beta short-read sequencing was applied to DNA from cultured CD4+ T cells. MiXCR, run by TCRdb on the PCR reads, gives a single entry per CDR3 protein. Of more than 15,000 distinct CDR3 sequences detected, under 75% appear once; the ten largest clones hold roughly a sixth. For these receptors, no antigen is known. Treatment: 10-day PBMC culture with coronavirus spike peptide pools or control peptides (ViraFEST assay). The material sequenced was CD4+ T cells from blood, cultured in vitro. These receptors originate from a human donor who had recovered from COVID-19.

The V gene is TRBV6-1, the J gene TRBJ1-1; TRBD1 matches at 11 bases. The CDR3 length is 15 residues. Germline V gives CDR1 MNHNS, CDR2 SASEGT. The V segment lost 7 bases and the J segment 4 bases; nucleotides outside the gene matches: 8. The CDR3 sequence: CASTQTGTGGTEAFF. As DNA, the CDR3 is TGTGCCAGCACCCAAACCGGGACAGGGGGCACTGAAGCTTTCTTT.

In this sample, this clonotype turned up once. The chain couples TRBV11-2 to TRBJ1-5; 12 nucleotides agree with TRBD1. The CDR3 has 17 amino acids. Per germline, CDR1 SGHAT and CDR2 FQNNGV. With 2 bases clipped from V and 7 bases from J, the junction kept 9 bases outside the gene matches. The CDR3 spells CASSLLGQGASGQPQHF. In DNA form, the CDR3 reads TGTGCCAGCAGCTTACTGGGACAGGGGGCATCAGGGCAGCCCCAGCATTTT.

This CDR3 is CASKPGAPNSNQPQHF. CDR3 DNA sequence: TGTGCCAGCAAGCCGGGGGCCCCTAATAGCAATCAGCCCCAGCATTTT. This chain joins TRBV27 and TRBJ1-5, with D maybe TRBD1 (6 bases). V lost 7 bases and J lost 0, with 16 bases in between. There are 16 residues in the CDR3. Germline-derived CDR1 and CDR2 are MNHEY and SMNVEV (reference sequence).

The J gene is TRBJ2-7, the V gene TRBV5-6; maybe TRBD1 (6 bases). The CDR3 contains 16 residues. Germline loops: CDR1 SGHDT, CDR2 YYEEEE. The V end lost 4 bases, the J end lost 0 bases, and 17 bases lay between the germline ends. The CDR3 protein is CASSPPTGTFSYEQYF. CDR3 coding DNA: TGTGCCAGCAGCCCCCCAACCGGGACATTCTCCTACGAGCAGTACTTC. The full variable domain, rest sourced from reference TRBV5-6 and TRBJ2-7, is DAGVTQSPTHLIKTRGQQVTLRCSPKSGHDTVSWYQQALGQGPQFIFQYYEEEERQRGNFPDRFSGHQFPNYSSELNVNALLLGDSALYLCASSPPTGTFSYEQYFGPGTRLTVT.

The gene calls are TRBV7-2 and TRBJ2-7; D may be TRBD1 (5 bases). Germline V gene sequence: CDR1 SGHTA, CDR2 FQGNSA. This CDR3 spans 14 amino acids. Trimming pared 1 base from V and 3 bases from J, leaving 10 bases between. Here the CDR3 DNA reads TGTGCCAGCAGCTTAGGCAGGGAAGGCTACGAGCAGTACTTC. Amino acid sequence: CASSLGREGYEQYF.

Only one count was recorded for this clonotype. The rearrangement links TRBV6-1 to TRBJ1-5, with D perhaps matching TRBD1 (5 bases). Germline assignment: CDR1 MNHNS and CDR2 SASEGT. This CDR3 has 15 residues. V lost 5 bases, J lost 0 bases, and 11 bases lay in between. Here the CDR3 reads CASSPGHYSNQPQHF. In DNA form, the CDR3 reads TGTGCCAGCAGTCCCGGACACTATAGCAATCAGCCCCAGCATTTT.

This chain links TRBV20-1 with TRBJ2-3, with TRBD2 matching over 15 bases. V shed 4 bases and J 2 bases; nucleotides not matched to a gene: 10. Germline CDR1 and CDR2: DFQATT and SNEGSKA (reference sequence). This CDR3 comprises 18 residues. The CDR3: CSATSTGLAGGPTDTQYF. The CDR3 nucleotides are TGCAGTGCTACATCCACGGGACTAGCGGGAGGCCCCACAGATACGCAGTATTTT.

The chain carries TRBV18 and TRBJ2-2, with D possibly TRBD2 on 5 matching bases. This CDR3 is built from 16 residues. Germline V CDR1 and CDR2: KGHSH, LQKENI. Between the trimmed V and J ends, which lost 4 bases and 4 bases, there was a span of 16 bases. CDR3 region: CASSLGAPGGTGELFF. In nucleotides, the CDR3 is TGTGCCAGCTCACTCGGAGCCCCCGGAGGCACCGGGGAGCTGTTTTTT.

The genes are TRBV6-1 and TRBJ2-5, with 7 bases matching TRBD2. The J segment lost 13 bases and the V segment lost 6 bases, leaving 11 bases of the junction unmatched. This CDR3 has 12 residues. Germline loops: CDR1 MNHNS, CDR2 SASEGT. CDR3 sequence reads: CASRGSGPERYF. The CDR3 DNA is TGTGCCAGCAGGGGTAGCGGGCCTGAGAGGTACTTC.

This clonotype has a handful of counts. V is TRBV7-8 and J is TRBJ1-6; the D is unclear. The CDR3 is 16 residues long. Germline assignment: CDR1 SGHVS and CDR2 FQNEAQ. V lost 1 base to trimming and J lost 7 bases, with 14 bases between them. The chain's CDR3 is CASSLEVRRSNSPLHF. The CDR3 DNA reads as TGTGCCAGCAGCTTAGAGGTCAGGAGGTCGAATTCACCCCTCCACTTT.

The CDR3 region has the DNA TGTGCCAGTAGTCAATCTCCCGGGGGCACTGAAGCTTTCTTT. Residues: CASSQSPGGTEAFF. The chain recombines TRBV19 with TRBJ1-1; possible D gene TRBD1, 5 bases. Germline V CDR1 and CDR2: LNHDA, SQIVND (reference sequence). Trimming removed 5 bases at V and 4 bases at J, with 14 bases between. This CDR3 is built from 14 residues.

This clonotype was detected a few times. The V call is TRBV6-1, the J call TRBJ1-6, with D perhaps TRBD1 (6 bases). The V end was cut by 7 bases, the J end by 7 bases, with 23 bases between. The length of the CDR3 is 17 residues. CDR1 and CDR2 from the germline V gene are MNHNS and SASEGT. CDR3 amino acids: CASIHVKGGNQNSPLHF. DNA for the CDR3: TGTGCCAGCATTCACGTAAAGGGGGGAAACCAGAATTCACCCCTCCACTTT.

This sequence joins TRBV6-5 and TRBJ2-2; the match to TRBD2 covers 13 bases. This CDR3 has 18 amino acids. Trimming removed 0 bases from V and 4 bases from J; junction bases left unmatched: 5. The germline CDR1 and CDR2 sequences are MNHEY and SVGAGI. The CDR3 protein is CASSYSGLAGVSTGELFF. The CDR3 region has the DNA TGTGCCAGCAGTTACTCAGGACTAGCGGGAGTAAGCACCGGGGAGCTGTTTTTT.

The chain employs TRBV29-1 and TRBJ1-1; the D is unclear. This CDR3 spans 14 amino acids. Germline-derived CDR1 and CDR2 are SQVTM and ANQGSEA. The ends were cut back, 4 bases at V and 4 bases at J, with 16 bases in the middle. CDR3 region: CSVVGPGKGTEAFF. Written as DNA, the CDR3 is TGCAGCGTTGTTGGTCCCGGGAAGGGCACTGAAGCTTTCTTT.

This chain joins TRBV27 and TRBJ2-5; the match to TRBD1 covers 10 bases. This CDR3 spans 16 amino acids. The germline V gene has CDR1 MNHEY and CDR2 SMNVEV (reference sequence). After removal of 3 bases from V and 2 bases from J, the junction contained 6 bases not matched to a gene. The CDR3 DNA reads as TGTGCCAGCAGTTTTTTTGGGACAGGGGCGCAAGAGACCCAGTACTTC. Translated, it gives CASSFFGTGAQETQYF.

V is TRBV2 and J is TRBJ1-1; possibly TRBD1 for D (5 bases). Germline CDR1 SNHLY, CDR2 FYNNEI. The CDR3 extends over 15 amino acids. The ends were cut back, 3 bases at V and 1 base at J, with 12 bases in the middle. CDR3: CASSDNRPPNTEAFF. The DNA for the CDR3 is TGTGCCAGCAGTGATAACAGGCCCCCGAACACTGAAGCTTTCTTT. The variable domain in full, with the rest retrieved from reference TRBV2 and TRBJ1-1, is EPEVTQTPSHQVTQMGQEVILRCVPISNHLYFYWYRQILGQKVEFLVSFYNNEISEKSEIFDDQFSVERPDGSNFTLKIRSTKLEDSAMYFCASSDNRPPNTEAFFGQGTRLTVV.

The V call is TRBV7-9, the J call TRBJ2-2; D is perhaps TRBD1 (6 bases). The CDR3 runs to 17 residues. Germline V CDR1 and CDR2: SEHNR, FQNEAQ (reference sequence). V was shortened by 5 bases and J by 0 bases, with 16 bases between the two germline ends. CDR3 in amino acids: CASSRAAGTTNTGELFF. The CDR3 region has the DNA TGTGCCAGCAGCAGAGCCGCCGGGACAACGAACACCGGGGAGCTGTTTTTT. Drawing the rest from reference TRBV7-9 and TRBJ2-2, the complete variable domain is DTGVSQNPRHKITKRGQNVTFRCDPISEHNRLYWYRQTLGQGPEFLTYFQNEAQLEKSRLLSDRFSAERPKGSFSTLEIQRTEQGDSAMYLCASSRAAGTTNTGELFFGEGSRLTVL.

The V call is TRBV6-1, the J call TRBJ1-5; 7 nucleotides line up with TRBD1. V shed 8 bases and J 4 bases; nucleotides not matched to a gene: 5. The CDR3 loop spans 13 amino acids. Germline CDR1 is MNHNS and CDR2 is SASEGT. CDR3: CASGWTGNQPQHF. CDR3 sequence (DNA): TGTGCCAGCGGGTGGACAGGTAATCAGCCCCAGCATTTT.

J is TRBJ2-7 and V is TRBV6-1, with TRBD1 matching over 10 bases. Trimming cost V 7 bases and J 7 bases; bases outside gene matches: 10. CDR3 length: 14 amino acids. The germline CDR1 and CDR2 sequences are MNHNS and SASEGT. The DNA of the CDR3 is TGTGCCAGCAACCTCGGACAGGGGGGGGGAGAGCAGTACTTC. Amino acid sequence: CASNLGQGGGEQYF.

The rearrangement uses TRBV7-2 and TRBJ2-5; perhaps TRBD2 as D (6 bases). Germline V gives CDR1 SGHTA, CDR2 FQGNSA. Trimming took off 5 bases at V and 5 bases at J, with 18 bases between the two ends. The CDR3 has 15 amino acids. This CDR3 reads CASSPISGVGETQYF. The DNA for the CDR3 is TGTGCCAGCAGCCCAATTAGCGGAGTGGGGGAGACCCAGTACTTC.

The chain carries TRBV6-2 or TRBV6-3 and TRBJ2-7; TRBD2 aligns across 14 bases. The CDR3 consists of 16 residues. Germline lookup yields CDR1 MNHEY and CDR2 SVGEGT. Trimming cost V 6 bases and J 5 bases; bases outside gene matches: 9. The CDR3 here is CASSHGTSGSKDEQYF. The CDR3 DNA is TGTGCCAGCAGCCACGGGACTAGCGGGAGTAAGGACGAGCAGTACTTC.

The chain combines TRBV7-2 with TRBJ1-2; D is perhaps TRBD1 (6 bases). The CDR3 has 16 amino acids. Germline values: CDR1 SGHTA, CDR2 FQGNSA. V gave up 3 bases and J gave up 6 bases, with 20 bases separating them. CDR3 sequence (DNA): TGTGCCAGCAGCTTTCCGACCCTGACAGGTCTAGATGGCTACACCTTC. Amino acid sequence: CASSFPTLTGLDGYTF.

The rearrangement links TRBV24-1 to TRBJ1-1; possible D gene TRBD1, 6 bases. In germline, CDR1 is KGHDR, CDR2 SFDVKD. This CDR3 is 13 amino acids long. Trimming left V 7 bases short and J 3 bases short, with 11 bases between. The CDR3 DNA reads as TGTGCCACCAGGCGGGGGGCTGACACTGAAGCTTTCTTT. Translating gives CATRRGADTEAFF.

V is TRBV28 and J is TRBJ2-7; the match to TRBD2 covers 7 bases. This CDR3 is 16 amino acids long. CDR1 and CDR2 from the germline V gene are MDHEN and SYDVKM. Trimming took 7 bases from V and 2 from J; bases not matched to a gene: 14. The CDR3 nucleotides read TGTGCCAGCACTTTTACACTAGCGCGTGCCACCTACGAGCAGTACTTC. Its translation: CASTFTLARATYEQYF.

This chain uses TRBV6-1 with TRBJ2-5; 12 bases align to TRBD2. CDR3 length equals 16 residues. V gave up 3 bases and J gave up 4 bases; unmatched junction bases: 6. Looked up from germline, CDR1 is MNHNS and CDR2 is SASEGT. The chain's CDR3 is CASSEFQGLAGETQYF. The CDR3 DNA follows: TGTGCCAGCAGTGAGTTTCAGGGACTAGCGGGAGAGACCCAGTACTTC.

This clonotype was seen a handful of times. The chain combines TRBV27 with TRBJ1-2, with 8 bases fitting TRBD1. Germline V gives CDR1 MNHEY, CDR2 SMNVEV (reference sequence). V was pared by 6 bases and J by 2 bases, with 8 bases of the junction left unmatched. The CDR3 is 15 residues long. The CDR3: CASRPLQGANYGYTF. CDR3 bases: TGTGCCAGCAGGCCGCTCCAGGGGGCGAACTATGGCTACACCTTC.

V gene TRBV11-2 combines with J gene TRBJ2-3; D gene uncertain. The CDR3 totals 14 residues. V lost 0 bases and J 2 bases, leaving 6 bases between the germline ends. In germline, CDR1 is SGHAT, CDR2 FQNNGV. CDR3 region: CASSLDAFTDTQYF. The CDR3 DNA reads as TGTGCCAGCAGCTTAGATGCCTTCACAGATACGCAGTATTTT.